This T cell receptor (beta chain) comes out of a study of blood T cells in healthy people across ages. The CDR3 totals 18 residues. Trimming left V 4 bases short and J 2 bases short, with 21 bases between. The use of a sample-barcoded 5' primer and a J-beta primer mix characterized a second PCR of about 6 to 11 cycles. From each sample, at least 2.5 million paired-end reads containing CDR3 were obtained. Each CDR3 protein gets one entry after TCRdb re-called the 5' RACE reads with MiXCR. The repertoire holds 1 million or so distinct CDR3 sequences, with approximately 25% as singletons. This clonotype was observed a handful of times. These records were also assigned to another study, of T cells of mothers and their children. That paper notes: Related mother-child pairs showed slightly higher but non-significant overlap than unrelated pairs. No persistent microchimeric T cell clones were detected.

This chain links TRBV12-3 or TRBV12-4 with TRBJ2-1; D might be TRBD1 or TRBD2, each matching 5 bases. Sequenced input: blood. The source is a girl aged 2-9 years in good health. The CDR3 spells CASSYSTFIGTAYNEQFF. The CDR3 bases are TGTGCCAGCAGTTATTCTACATTCATCGGGACGGCCTACAATGAGCAGTTCTTC.